This T cell receptor beta chain was documented in a study of blood T cells in healthy people across ages. Study-wide results and caveats: Estimated diversity across one million T cells was deemed an underestimate. Getting older went along with TCR beta diversity per million T cells dropping roughly linearly.

Together with a sample-barcoded 5' primer, a J-beta primer mix was included in a second PCR lasting about 6 to 11 cycles. TCRdb ran MiXCR on the 5' RACE reads and lists one entry per CDR3 protein. Here the sample spans some 1.5 million distinct CDR3 sequences, 28% being singletons. Only a few counts were recorded for this clonotype. The antigen is undetermined. Per the germline V gene, CDR1 is MNHNS and CDR2 is SASEGT. The ends lost 7 bases at V and 7 bases at J; junction bases unmatched: 9. The CDR3 is 14 residues long. Donors were systemically healthy Caucasian individuals from Russia aged roughly 6 to 100 years.

The receptor was isolated from a woman in her 30s in good health. Sequencing input: blood. The V gene is TRBV6-1, the J gene TRBJ2-1; 8 bases agree with TRBD1. The CDR3 spells CASNPGGVVNEQFF. As DNA, the CDR3 is TGTGCCAGCAACCCAGGGGGCGTAGTAAATGAGCAGTTCTTC.